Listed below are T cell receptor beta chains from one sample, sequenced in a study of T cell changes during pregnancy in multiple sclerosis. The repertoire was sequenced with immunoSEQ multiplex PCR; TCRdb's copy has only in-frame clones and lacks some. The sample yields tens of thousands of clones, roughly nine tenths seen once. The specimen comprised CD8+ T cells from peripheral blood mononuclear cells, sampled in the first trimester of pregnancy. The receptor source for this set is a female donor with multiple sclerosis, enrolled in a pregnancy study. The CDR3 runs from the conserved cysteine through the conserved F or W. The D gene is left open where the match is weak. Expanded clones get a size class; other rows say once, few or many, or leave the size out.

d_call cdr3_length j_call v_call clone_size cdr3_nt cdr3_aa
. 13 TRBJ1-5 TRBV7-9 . TGTGCCAGCAGCTCGGAGATGAGTCAGCCCCAGCATTTT CASSSEMSQPQHF
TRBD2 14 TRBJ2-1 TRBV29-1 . TGCAGCGTTGAAGTGGCGGGGGGTGGGAATGAGCAGTTCTTC CSVEVAGGGNEQFF
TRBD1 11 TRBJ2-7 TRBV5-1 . TGCGCCAGCAGCGACGGGACAGGTGGTCACTTC CASSDGTGGHF
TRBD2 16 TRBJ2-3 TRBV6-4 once TGTGCCAGCAGTGACTCGACCGCGGGGGGACCAGATACGCAGTATTTT CASSDSTAGGPDTQYF
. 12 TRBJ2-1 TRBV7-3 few TGTGCCAGCAGCTTAGATGGACACGAGCAGTTCTTC CASSLDGHEQFF
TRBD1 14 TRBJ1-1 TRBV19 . TGTGCCAGTGGGATTTCTCAGGGGGCTCCTGAAGCTTTCTTT CASGISQGAPEAFF
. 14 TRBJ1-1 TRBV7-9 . TGTGCCAGCAGCTTCGTAGAGGGCTTCACTGAAGCTTTCTTT CASSFVEGFTEAFF
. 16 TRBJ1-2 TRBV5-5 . TGTGCCAGCAGCTTGGCTGGGGGGGGCGTTGACTATGGCTACACCTTC CASSLAGGGVDYGYTF
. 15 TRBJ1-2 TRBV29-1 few TGCAGCGTTGAATTTATACAGGCCCCGTTCTATGGCTACACCTTC CSVEFIQAPFYGYTF
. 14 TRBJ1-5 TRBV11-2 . TGTGCCAGCAGCTTAGATTATAGCAATCAGCCCCAGCATTTT CASSLDYSNQPQHF
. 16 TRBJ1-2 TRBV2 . TGTGCCAGCAGTGGAGGGTGGCCTACCGTCAACTATGGCTACACCTTC CASSGGWPTVNYGYTF
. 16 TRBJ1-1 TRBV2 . TGTGCCAGCAGTCCCCGGGTTATGGCAGGGGACACTGAAGCTTTCTTT CASSPRVMAGDTEAFF
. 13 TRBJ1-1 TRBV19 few TGTGCCAGTAGCCGATATTCGGGTACTGAAGCTTTCTTT CASSRYSGTEAFF
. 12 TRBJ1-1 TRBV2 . TGTGCCAGGATCACAGAGAACACTGAAGCTTTCTTT CARITENTEAFF
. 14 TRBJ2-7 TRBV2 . TGTGCCAGCAGTGAAGGGACAGAGAGCTACGAGCAGTACTTC CASSEGTESYEQYF
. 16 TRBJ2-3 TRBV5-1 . TGCGCCAGCAGCTTGGAGGGGGGGTACGATTCGGATACGCAGTATTTT CASSLEGGYDSDTQYF
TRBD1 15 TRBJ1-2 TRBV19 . TGTGCCAGTAGCCCAGATTCCGGGACAGGGGATGGCTACACCTTC CASSPDSGTGDGYTF
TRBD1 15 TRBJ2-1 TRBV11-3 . TGTGCCAGCAGCTTGGGGACAGGGCATACGGATGAGCAGTTCTTC CASSLGTGHTDEQFF
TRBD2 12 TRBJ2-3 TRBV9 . TGTGCCAGCAGGGGAGGGACAGATACGCAGTATTTT CASRGGTDTQYF
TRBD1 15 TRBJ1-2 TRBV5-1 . TGCGCCAGCAGCCCCCCGGGGACAGGGAGTGACGGCTACACCTTC CASSPPGTGSDGYTF
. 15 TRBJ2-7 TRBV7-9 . TGTGCCAGCAGCTTTGGGGGAGGGGGTGCAACCGGTATATACTTC CASSFGGGGATGIYF
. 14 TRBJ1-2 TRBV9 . TGTGCCAGCAGCGTAGGTCTGACAGATTATGGCTACACCTTC CASSVGLTDYGYTF
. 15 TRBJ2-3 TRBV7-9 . TGTGCCAGCAGCTTGATCCGCGCGGCCACAGATACGCAGTATTTT CASSLIRAATDTQYF
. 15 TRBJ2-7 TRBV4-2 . TGTGCCAGCAGCCAAGGACGAGGCAGCACCTACGAGCAGTACTTC CASSQGRGSTYEQYF
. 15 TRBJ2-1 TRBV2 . TGTGCCAGCAGTGACAGGGGTGGCCTTTTCAATGAGCAGTTCTTC CASSDRGGLFNEQFF
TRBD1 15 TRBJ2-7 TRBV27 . TGTGCCAGCAGTTTTAGCTCAGGGGGCATAAACGAGCAGTACTTC CASSFSSGGINEQYF
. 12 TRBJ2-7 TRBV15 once TGTGCCACCAGAAACTTTGGTTACGAGCAGTACTTC CATRNFGYEQYF
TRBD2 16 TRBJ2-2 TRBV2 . TGTGCCAGCAGCGCTGGGGGGGGACTAACCACCGGGGAGCTGTTTTTT CASSAGGGLTTGELFF
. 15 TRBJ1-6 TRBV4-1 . TGCGCCAGCAGCCCTCAAGGGGTGGTCAATTCACCCCTCCACTTT CASSPQGVVNSPLHF
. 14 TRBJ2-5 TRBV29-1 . TGCAGCGCTCGGACAGGGAGGGACGTAGAGACCCAGTACTTC CSARTGRDVETQYF
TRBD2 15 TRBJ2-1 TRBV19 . TGTGCCAGTAGTATTCTGGTAGCGGGGGTCAATGAGCAGTTCTTC CASSILVAGVNEQFF
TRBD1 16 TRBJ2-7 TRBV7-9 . TGTGCCAGCAGCCCTGAGACGGGACAGCCCTCCTACGAGCAGTACTTC CASSPETGQPSYEQYF
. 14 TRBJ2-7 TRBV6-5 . TGTGCCAGCAGTTATGGGTCTAGCTCCTACGAGCAGTACTTC CASSYGSSSYEQYF
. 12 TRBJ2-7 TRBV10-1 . TGCGCCAGCAGTGAGGCGAAGAACGAGCAGTACTTC CASSEAKNEQYF
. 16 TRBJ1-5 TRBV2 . TGTGCCAGCAGTCTCTCGGCCGGTCGAGGGATTCAGCCCCAGCATTTT CASSLSAGRGIQPQHF
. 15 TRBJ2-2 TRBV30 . TGTGCCTGGAACGCGGGGGCCCTGAACACCGGGGAGCTGTTTTTT CAWNAGALNTGELFF
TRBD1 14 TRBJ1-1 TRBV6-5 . TGTGCCACATCGCAGGGGGTCGGGAACACTGAAGCTTTCTTT CATSQGVGNTEAFF
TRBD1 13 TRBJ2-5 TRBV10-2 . TGCGCCACCAAAACAGGGGGCAAAGAGACCCAGTACTTC CATKTGGKETQYF
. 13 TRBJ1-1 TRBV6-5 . TGTGCCAGCAGTTACTCCGTGAACACTGAAGCTTTCTTT CASSYSVNTEAFF
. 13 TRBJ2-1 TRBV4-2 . TGTGCCAGCAGCCAAGTCCAGGGGGGTGAGCAGTTCTTC CASSQVQGGEQFF
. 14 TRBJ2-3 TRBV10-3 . TGTGCCATCAGCCTTTACGGGGACACAGATACGCAGTATTTT CAISLYGDTDTQYF
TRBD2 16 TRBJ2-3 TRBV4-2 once TGTGCCAGCAGCCAAGACCGGGGGACTACCGTCGATACGCAGTATTTT CASSQDRGTTVDTQYF
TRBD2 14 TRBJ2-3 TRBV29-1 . TGCAGCGTTCCGGGAGGGGGGGGCACAGATACGCAGTATTTT CSVPGGGGTDTQYF
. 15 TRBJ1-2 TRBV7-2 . TGTGCCAGCAGCTCCCCCGGGGGGGTTAACTATGGCTACACCTTC CASSSPGGVNYGYTF
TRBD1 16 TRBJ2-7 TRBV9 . TGTGCCAGCAGCGTAGGTCTGGGACAGGGTCTTAGTGAGCAGTACTTC CASSVGLGQGLSEQYF
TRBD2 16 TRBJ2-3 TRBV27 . TGTGCCAGCAGATATCTAGCGGGGGGGCCGACAGATACGCAGTATTTT CASRYLAGGPTDTQYF
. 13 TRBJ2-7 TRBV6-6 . TGTGCCAGCAGTCCTAACCTCTCCTACGAGCAGTACTTC CASSPNLSYEQYF
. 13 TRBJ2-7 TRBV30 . TGTGCCTGGAGTGTACGGGGGTTTTACGAGCAGTACTTC CAWSVRGFYEQYF
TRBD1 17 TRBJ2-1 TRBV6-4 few TGTGCCAGCAGTGAATCGGCAGGGGGCGCGGGTTACAATGAGCAGTTCTTC CASSESAGGAGYNEQFF
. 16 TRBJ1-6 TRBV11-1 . TGTGCCAGCAGCTTAGGCCGGGGAGGCCAGACTTCACCCCTCCACTTT CASSLGRGGQTSPLHF
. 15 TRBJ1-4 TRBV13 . TGTGCCAGCAGCTTAGGCAGCCGGACTGGTGAAAAACTGTTTTTT CASSLGSRTGEKLFF
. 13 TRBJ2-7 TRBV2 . TGTGCCACCCTAGGGGATAGACCCTACGAGCAGTACTTC CATLGDRPYEQYF
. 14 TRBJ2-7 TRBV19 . TGTGCCAGTAGTATATATCGGGGAGCCTACGAGCAGTACTTC CASSIYRGAYEQYF